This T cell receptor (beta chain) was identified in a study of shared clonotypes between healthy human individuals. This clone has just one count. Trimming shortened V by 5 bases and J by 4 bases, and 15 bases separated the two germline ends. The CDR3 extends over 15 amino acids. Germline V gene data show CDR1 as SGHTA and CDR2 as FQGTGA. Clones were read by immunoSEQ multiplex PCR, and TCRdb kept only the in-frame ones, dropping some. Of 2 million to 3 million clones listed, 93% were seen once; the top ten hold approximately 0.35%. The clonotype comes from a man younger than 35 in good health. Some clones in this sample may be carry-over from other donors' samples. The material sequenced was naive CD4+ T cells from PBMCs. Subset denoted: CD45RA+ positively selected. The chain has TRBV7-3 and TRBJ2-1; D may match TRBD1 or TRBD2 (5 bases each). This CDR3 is CASSHTGPGYNEQFF. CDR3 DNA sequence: TGTGCCAGCAGCCATACAGGCCCGGGGTACAATGAGCAGTTCTTC. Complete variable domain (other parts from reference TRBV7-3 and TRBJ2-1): GAGVSQTPSNKVTEKGKYVELRCDPISGHTALYWYRQSLGQGPEFLIYFQGTGAADDSGLPNDRFFAVRPEGSVSTLKIQRTERGDSAVYLCASSHTGPGYNEQFFGPGTRLTVL.